A selection of T cell receptor beta chains follows, all from one sample in a study of T cell changes during pregnancy in multiple sclerosis. Sequencing was performed with immunoSEQ multiplex PCR; in TCRdb, only in-frame clones are kept and a portion is missing. This sample has roughly 48,000 clones, with approximately 88% found just once. The sample consisted of CD4+ T cells from peripheral blood mononuclear cells, taken in the second trimester of pregnancy. These receptor sequences come from a female donor with multiple sclerosis, enrolled in a pregnancy study. Both conserved end residues are part of each CDR3. A D gene is named only where the DNA matches it firmly. Size is omitted from some rows. Given values are once, few, many or a class for expanded clones.

d_call: NA; v_call: TRBV19; cdr3_length: 13; clone_size: NA; j_call: TRBJ2-7; cdr3_nt: TGTGCCAGTAGTTCCGCGGCACCCTACGAGCAGTACTTC; cdr3_aa: CASSSAAPYEQYF
d_call: TRBD2; v_call: TRBV5-1; cdr3_length: 15; clone_size: NA; j_call: TRBJ2-2; cdr3_nt: TGCGCCAGCAGCTTGGGACTAGCGGACACCGGGGAGCTGTTTTTT; cdr3_aa: CASSLGLADTGELFF
d_call: NA; v_call: TRBV9; cdr3_length: 15; clone_size: NA; j_call: TRBJ2-1; cdr3_nt: TGTGCCAGCAGCGTAACAGCCTCTTCACGCGATGAGCAGTTCTTC; cdr3_aa: CASSVTASSRDEQFF
d_call: NA; v_call: TRBV28; cdr3_length: 16; clone_size: NA; j_call: TRBJ2-1; cdr3_nt: TGTGCCAGCAGCCGAACCCAACTAGTTCCTCTCCCTAGGCAGTTCTTC; cdr3_aa: CASSRTQLVPLPRQFF
d_call: TRBD1; v_call: TRBV18; cdr3_length: 14; clone_size: NA; j_call: TRBJ2-5; cdr3_nt: TGTGCCAGCTCACTTACAGGGGGCCAAGAGACCCAGTACTTC; cdr3_aa: CASSLTGGQETQYF
d_call: NA; v_call: TRBV30; cdr3_length: 12; clone_size: few; j_call: TRBJ1-1; cdr3_nt: TGTGCCTGGACCACGTACAGCACTGAAGCTTTCTTT; cdr3_aa: CAWTTYSTEAFF
d_call: NA; v_call: TRBV4-1; cdr3_length: 14; clone_size: NA; j_call: TRBJ2-1; cdr3_nt: TGCGCCAGCAGCACCAGGGGCAAGCCCAATGAGCAGTTCTTC; cdr3_aa: CASSTRGKPNEQFF
d_call: TRBD2; v_call: TRBV5-1; cdr3_length: 16; clone_size: NA; j_call: TRBJ2-3; cdr3_nt: TGCGCCAGCACCCAAAGGGCGGGAGGGCCGGTAGATACGCAGTATTTT; cdr3_aa: CASTQRAGGPVDTQYF
d_call: NA; v_call: TRBV5-1; cdr3_length: 16; clone_size: NA; j_call: TRBJ2-3; cdr3_nt: TGCGCCAGCAGCTTGGACCCTATACTTCATCCAGATACGCAGTATTTT; cdr3_aa: CASSLDPILHPDTQYF
d_call: NA; v_call: TRBV18; cdr3_length: 15; clone_size: NA; j_call: TRBJ2-2; cdr3_nt: TGTGCCAGCTCACCACTCACTTCATCCACCGGGGAGCTGTTTTTT; cdr3_aa: CASSPLTSSTGELFF
d_call: NA; v_call: TRBV7-9; cdr3_length: 14; clone_size: NA; j_call: TRBJ1-2; cdr3_nt: TGTGCCAGCTCTCCGGACATTCCTAACTATGGCTACACCTTC; cdr3_aa: CASSPDIPNYGYTF
d_call: NA; v_call: TRBV5-1; cdr3_length: 13; clone_size: once; j_call: TRBJ2-5; cdr3_nt: TGCGCCAGCAGCTTGGAGGGGAGGGAGACCCAGTACTTC; cdr3_aa: CASSLEGRETQYF
d_call: NA; v_call: TRBV6-5; cdr3_length: 16; clone_size: NA; j_call: TRBJ1-2; cdr3_nt: TGTGCCAGCAGTTATGCCGGGACACCTCAGGTGTCGGGCTACACCTTC; cdr3_aa: CASSYAGTPQVSGYTF
d_call: NA; v_call: TRBV27; cdr3_length: 13; clone_size: NA; j_call: TRBJ1-1; cdr3_nt: TGTGCCAGCACCCCCGAAAGGGGCACTGAAGCTTTCTTT; cdr3_aa: CASTPERGTEAFF
d_call: TRBD2; v_call: TRBV28; cdr3_length: 16; clone_size: NA; j_call: TRBJ2-5; cdr3_nt: TGTGCCACCGCTACCGGGTCCCTAGCGGGAATGGAGACCCAGTACTTC; cdr3_aa: CATATGSLAGMETQYF
d_call: NA; v_call: TRBV11-2; cdr3_length: 14; clone_size: NA; j_call: TRBJ1-3; cdr3_nt: TGTGCCAGCAGCCAACAGAGCTCTGGAAACACCATATATTTT; cdr3_aa: CASSQQSSGNTIYF
d_call: NA; v_call: TRBV28; cdr3_length: 12; clone_size: NA; j_call: TRBJ2-1; cdr3_nt: TGTGCCAGCAGCCTTCAGTACAATGAGCAGTTCTTC; cdr3_aa: CASSLQYNEQFF
d_call: NA; v_call: TRBV6-6; cdr3_length: 13; clone_size: few; j_call: TRBJ1-1; cdr3_nt: TGTGCCAGCAGGATCCAGGGGAACACTGAAGCTTTCTTT; cdr3_aa: CASRIQGNTEAFF
d_call: TRBD2; v_call: TRBV28; cdr3_length: 19; clone_size: few; j_call: TRBJ2-3; cdr3_nt: TGTGCCAGCAGTTACCCGGGACTAGCGAGCCCGAAGCGCACAGATACGCAGTATTTT; cdr3_aa: CASSYPGLASPKRTDTQYF
d_call: TRBD1; v_call: TRBV30; cdr3_length: 14; clone_size: NA; j_call: TRBJ1-4; cdr3_nt: TGTGCCTGGAGTACCGGGACAGGGAATGAAAAACTGTTTTTT; cdr3_aa: CAWSTGTGNEKLFF
d_call: NA; v_call: TRBV30; cdr3_length: 13; clone_size: NA; j_call: TRBJ1-1; cdr3_nt: TGTGCCTGGAGAGTTCAGGCAGACACTGAAGCTTTCTTT; cdr3_aa: CAWRVQADTEAFF
d_call: TRBD2; v_call: TRBV9; cdr3_length: 17; clone_size: NA; j_call: TRBJ2-5; cdr3_nt: TGTGCCAGCAGCGTAGGGGCGGGAGGGATCTTCCAAGAGACCCAGTACTTC; cdr3_aa: CASSVGAGGIFQETQYF
d_call: TRBD2; v_call: TRBV28; cdr3_length: 13; clone_size: once; j_call: TRBJ2-5; cdr3_nt: TGTGCCAGCACCTGGGGGGGGGAAGAGACCCAGTACTTC; cdr3_aa: CASTWGGEETQYF
d_call: TRBD1; v_call: TRBV19; cdr3_length: 20; clone_size: NA; j_call: TRBJ2-6; cdr3_nt: TGTGCCACCCGAAAAGGAGCAGGGGGCGGCCCTCTGTCTGGGGCCAACGTCCTGACTTTC; cdr3_aa: CATRKGAGGGPLSGANVLTF
d_call: NA; v_call: TRBV5-5; cdr3_length: 13; clone_size: few; j_call: TRBJ2-5; cdr3_nt: TGTGCCAGCAGCTTACAGGGTCTGGAGACCCAGTACTTC; cdr3_aa: CASSLQGLETQYF
d_call: NA; v_call: TRBV10-1; cdr3_length: 13; clone_size: NA; j_call: TRBJ2-3; cdr3_nt: TGCGCCAGCAGTGGCCAGACAGCGGATACGCAGTATTTT; cdr3_aa: CASSGQTADTQYF
d_call: NA; v_call: TRBV19; cdr3_length: 18; clone_size: NA; j_call: TRBJ2-1; cdr3_nt: TGTGCCAGTAGTATATATGGTTTAGGGGACACGTCCTACAATGAGCAGTTCTTC; cdr3_aa: CASSIYGLGDTSYNEQFF
d_call: NA; v_call: TRBV2; cdr3_length: 15; clone_size: few; j_call: TRBJ2-2; cdr3_nt: TGTGCCAGCAGTGAGAAGGGGATATGGACCGGGGAGCTGTTTTTT; cdr3_aa: CASSEKGIWTGELFF
d_call: NA; v_call: TRBV19; cdr3_length: 15; clone_size: NA; j_call: TRBJ2-1; cdr3_nt: TGTGCCAGTAGTCGAGACATCTCCCGCGGGTATGAGCAGTTCTTC; cdr3_aa: CASSRDISRGYEQFF
d_call: TRBD1; v_call: TRBV10-3; cdr3_length: 15; clone_size: NA; j_call: TRBJ1-5; cdr3_nt: TGTGCCATCAGGCCGGGACAGGGGGTTGGACAGCCCCAGCATTTT; cdr3_aa: CAIRPGQGVGQPQHF
d_call: TRBD1; v_call: TRBV6-1; cdr3_length: 14; clone_size: NA; j_call: TRBJ1-5; cdr3_nt: TGTGCCAGCAGTACGGCTACAGGGGATCAGCCCCAGCATTTT; cdr3_aa: CASSTATGDQPQHF
d_call: NA; v_call: TRBV7-9; cdr3_length: 14; clone_size: NA; j_call: TRBJ2-1; cdr3_nt: TGTGCCAGCAGCGCCCAGCTGTGGGGAGGTGAGCAGTTCTTC; cdr3_aa: CASSAQLWGGEQFF